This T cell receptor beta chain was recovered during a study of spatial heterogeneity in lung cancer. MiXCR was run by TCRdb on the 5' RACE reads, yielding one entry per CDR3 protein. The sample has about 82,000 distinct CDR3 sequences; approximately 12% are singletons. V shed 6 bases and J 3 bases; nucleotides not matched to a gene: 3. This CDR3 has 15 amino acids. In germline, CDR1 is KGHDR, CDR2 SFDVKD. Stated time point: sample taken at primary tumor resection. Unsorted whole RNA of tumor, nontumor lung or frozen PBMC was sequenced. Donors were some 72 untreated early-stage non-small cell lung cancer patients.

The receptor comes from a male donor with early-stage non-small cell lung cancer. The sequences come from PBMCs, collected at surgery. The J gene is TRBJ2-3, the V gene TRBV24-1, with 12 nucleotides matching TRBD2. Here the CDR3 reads CATSLAGGPTDTQYF. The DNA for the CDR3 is TGTGCCACCAGTCTAGCGGGAGGGCCAACAGATACGCAGTATTTT.